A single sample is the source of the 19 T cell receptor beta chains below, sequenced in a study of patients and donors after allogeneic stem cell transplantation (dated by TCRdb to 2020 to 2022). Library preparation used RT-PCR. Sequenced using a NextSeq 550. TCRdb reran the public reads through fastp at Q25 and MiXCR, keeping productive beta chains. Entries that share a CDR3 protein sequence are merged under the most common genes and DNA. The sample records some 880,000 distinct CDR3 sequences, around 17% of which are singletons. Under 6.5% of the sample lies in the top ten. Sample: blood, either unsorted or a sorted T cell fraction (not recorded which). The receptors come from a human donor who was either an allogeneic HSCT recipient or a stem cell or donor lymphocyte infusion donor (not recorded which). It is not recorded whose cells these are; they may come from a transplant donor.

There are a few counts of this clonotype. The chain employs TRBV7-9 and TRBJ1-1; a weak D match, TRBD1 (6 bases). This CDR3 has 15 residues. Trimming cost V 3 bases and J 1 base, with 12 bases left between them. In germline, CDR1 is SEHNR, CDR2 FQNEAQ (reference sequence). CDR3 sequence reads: CASSFPGQRNTEAFF. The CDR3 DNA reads TGTGCCAGCAGCTTCCCGGGACAAAGGAACACTGAAGCTTTCTTT.

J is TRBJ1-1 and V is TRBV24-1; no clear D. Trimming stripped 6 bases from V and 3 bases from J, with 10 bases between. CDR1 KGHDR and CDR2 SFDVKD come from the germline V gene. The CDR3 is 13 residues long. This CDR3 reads CATSTTGYTEAFF. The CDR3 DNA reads TGTGCCACCAGTACTACGGGGTACACTGAAGCTTTCTTT.

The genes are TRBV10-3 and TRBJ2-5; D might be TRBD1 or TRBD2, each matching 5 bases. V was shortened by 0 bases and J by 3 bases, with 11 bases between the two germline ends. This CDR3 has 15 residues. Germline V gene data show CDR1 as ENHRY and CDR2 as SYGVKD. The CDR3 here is CAISESRGFEETQYF. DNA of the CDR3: TGTGCCATCAGTGAGTCACGGGGCTTCGAAGAGACCCAGTACTTC.

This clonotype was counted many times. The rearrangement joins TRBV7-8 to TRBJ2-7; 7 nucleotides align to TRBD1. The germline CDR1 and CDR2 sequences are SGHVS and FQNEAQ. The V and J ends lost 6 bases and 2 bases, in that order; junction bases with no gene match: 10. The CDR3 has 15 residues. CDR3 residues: CASRLDRAPTYEQYF. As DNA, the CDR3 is TGTGCCAGCAGACTTGACAGGGCCCCAACCTACGAGCAGTACTTC.

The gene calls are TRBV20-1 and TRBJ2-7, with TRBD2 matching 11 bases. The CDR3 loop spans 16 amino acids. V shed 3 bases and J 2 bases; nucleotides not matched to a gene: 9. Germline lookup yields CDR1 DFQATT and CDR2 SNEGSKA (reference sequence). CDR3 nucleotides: TGCAGTGCTAGCAAGACTAGCGGGGTCAATGCCTACGAGCAGTACTTC. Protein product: CSASKTSGVNAYEQYF.

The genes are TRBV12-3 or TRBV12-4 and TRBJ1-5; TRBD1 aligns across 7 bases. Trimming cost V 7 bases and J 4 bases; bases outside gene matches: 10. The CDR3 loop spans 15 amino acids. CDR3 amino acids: CASTGGQLENQPQHF. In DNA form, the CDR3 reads TGTGCCAGCACGGGGGGACAGCTCGAAAATCAGCCCCAGCATTTT.

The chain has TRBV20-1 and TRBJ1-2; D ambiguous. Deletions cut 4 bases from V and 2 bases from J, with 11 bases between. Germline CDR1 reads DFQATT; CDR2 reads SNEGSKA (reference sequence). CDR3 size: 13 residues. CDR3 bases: TGCAGTGCTACCAGCGGCCCCAACTATGGCTACACCTTC. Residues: CSATSGPNYGYTF.

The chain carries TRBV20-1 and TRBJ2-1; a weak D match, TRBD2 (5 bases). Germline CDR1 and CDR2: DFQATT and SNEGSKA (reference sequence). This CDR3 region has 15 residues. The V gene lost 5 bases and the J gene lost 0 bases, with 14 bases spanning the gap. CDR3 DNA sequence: TGCAGTGCTCCTCTAGCCTTTAGCTCCTACAATGAGCAGTTCTTC. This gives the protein CSAPLAFSSYNEQFF.

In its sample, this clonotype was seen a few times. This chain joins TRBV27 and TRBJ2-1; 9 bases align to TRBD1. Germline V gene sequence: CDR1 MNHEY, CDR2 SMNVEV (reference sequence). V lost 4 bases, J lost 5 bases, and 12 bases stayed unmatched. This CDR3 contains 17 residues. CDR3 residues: CASSSYYRRDRDNEQFF. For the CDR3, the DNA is TGTGCCAGCAGTTCCTACTATCGCCGGGACAGGGACAATGAGCAGTTCTTC.

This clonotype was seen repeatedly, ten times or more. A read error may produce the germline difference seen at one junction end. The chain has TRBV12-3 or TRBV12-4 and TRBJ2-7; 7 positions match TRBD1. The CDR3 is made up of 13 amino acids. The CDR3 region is CASSLWLGDRPRF. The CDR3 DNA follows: TGTGCCAGCAGTTTATGGTTGGGGGACAGACCCCGCTTC.

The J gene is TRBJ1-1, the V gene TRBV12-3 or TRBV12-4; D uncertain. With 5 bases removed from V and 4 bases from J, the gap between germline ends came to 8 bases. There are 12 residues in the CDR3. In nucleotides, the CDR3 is TGTGCCAGCAGTCTACACGGCACTGAAGCTTTCTTT. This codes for CASSLHGTEAFF.

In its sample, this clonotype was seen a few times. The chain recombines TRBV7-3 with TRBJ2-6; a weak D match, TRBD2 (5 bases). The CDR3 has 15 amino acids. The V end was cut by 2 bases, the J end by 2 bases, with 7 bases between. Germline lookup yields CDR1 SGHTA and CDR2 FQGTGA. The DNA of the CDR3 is TGTGCCAGCAGCTTAGCTAGCCCTGGGGCCAACGTCCTGACTTTC. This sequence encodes CASSLASPGANVLTF. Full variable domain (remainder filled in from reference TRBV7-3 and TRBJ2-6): GAGVSQTPSNKVTEKGKYVELRCDPISGHTALYWYRQSLGQGPEFLIYFQGTGAADDSGLPNDRFFAVRPEGSVSTLKIQRTERGDSAVYLCASSLASPGANVLTFGAGSRLTVL.

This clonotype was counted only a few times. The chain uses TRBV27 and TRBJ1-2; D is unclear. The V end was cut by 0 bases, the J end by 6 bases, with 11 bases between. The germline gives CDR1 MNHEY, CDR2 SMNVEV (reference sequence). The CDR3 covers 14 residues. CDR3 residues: CASSLSRGGNGYTF. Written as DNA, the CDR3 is TGTGCCAGCAGTTTATCCCGGGGTGGTAATGGCTACACCTTC.

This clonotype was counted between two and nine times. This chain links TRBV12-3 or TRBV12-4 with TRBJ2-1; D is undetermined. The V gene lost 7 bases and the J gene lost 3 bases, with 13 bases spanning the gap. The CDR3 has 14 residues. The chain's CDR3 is CASNQRHSYNEQFF. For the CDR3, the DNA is TGTGCCAGCAATCAAAGGCACAGCTACAATGAGCAGTTCTTC.

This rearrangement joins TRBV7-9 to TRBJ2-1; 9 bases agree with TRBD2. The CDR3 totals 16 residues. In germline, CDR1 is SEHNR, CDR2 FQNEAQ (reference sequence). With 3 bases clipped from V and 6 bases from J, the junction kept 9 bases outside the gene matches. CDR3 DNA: TGTGCCAGCAGCTTGTATGGCGGGAGGGTTGCCAATGAGCAGTTCTTC. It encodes CASSLYGGRVANEQFF.

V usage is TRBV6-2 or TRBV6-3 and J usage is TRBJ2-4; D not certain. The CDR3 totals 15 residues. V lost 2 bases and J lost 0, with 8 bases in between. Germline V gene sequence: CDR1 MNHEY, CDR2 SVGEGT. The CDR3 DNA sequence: TGTGCCAGCAGTTACCGGGCACTAGCCAAAAACATTCAGTACTTC. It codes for CASSYRALAKNIQYF.

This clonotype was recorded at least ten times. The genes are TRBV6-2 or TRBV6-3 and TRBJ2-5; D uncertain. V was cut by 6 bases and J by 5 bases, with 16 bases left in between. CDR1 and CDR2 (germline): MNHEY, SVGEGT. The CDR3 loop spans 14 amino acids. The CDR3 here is CASSPTALGETQYF. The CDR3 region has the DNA TGTGCCAGCAGCCCAACTGCCCTAGGGGAGACCCAGTACTTC.

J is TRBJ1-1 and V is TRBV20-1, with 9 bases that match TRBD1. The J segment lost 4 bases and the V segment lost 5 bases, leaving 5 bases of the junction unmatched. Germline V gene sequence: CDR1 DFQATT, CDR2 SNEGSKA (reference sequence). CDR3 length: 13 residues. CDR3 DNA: TGCAGTGCTTTCTCGGACAGGGGCACTGAAGCTTTCTTT. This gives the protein CSAFSDRGTEAFF.

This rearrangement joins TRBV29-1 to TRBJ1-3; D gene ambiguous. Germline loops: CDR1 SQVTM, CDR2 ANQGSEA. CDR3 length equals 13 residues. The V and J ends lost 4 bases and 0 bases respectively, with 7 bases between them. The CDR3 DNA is TGCAGCGTTGTGCCCAGCTCTGGAAACACCATATATTTT. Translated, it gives CSVVPSSGNTIYF.